This T cell receptor beta chain is from a study of early T cells in non-severe SARS-CoV-2 infection. TCRdb passed the 5' RACE reads through MiXCR, listing each CDR3 protein once. The repertoire holds about 92,000 distinct CDR3 sequences, roughly 14% seen once, with roughly 6.4% in the top ten. The V segment lost 8 bases and the J segment 4 bases; nucleotides outside the gene matches: 0. Per the germline V gene, CDR1 is MNHEY and CDR2 is SMNVEV (reference sequence). The CDR3 extends over 13 amino acids. This clonotype was recorded a few times. The chain has TRBV27 and TRBJ2-7; 15 positions match TRBD2. The receptor was derived from an adult who was a healthcare worker with PCR-confirmed SARS-CoV-2 infection or an uninfected control (not recorded which). The sequenced sample consisted of whole blood. CDR3 in DNA: TGTGCCAGCGGGACTAGCGGGAGGTACGAGCAGTACTTC. It specifies CASGTSGRYEQYF.